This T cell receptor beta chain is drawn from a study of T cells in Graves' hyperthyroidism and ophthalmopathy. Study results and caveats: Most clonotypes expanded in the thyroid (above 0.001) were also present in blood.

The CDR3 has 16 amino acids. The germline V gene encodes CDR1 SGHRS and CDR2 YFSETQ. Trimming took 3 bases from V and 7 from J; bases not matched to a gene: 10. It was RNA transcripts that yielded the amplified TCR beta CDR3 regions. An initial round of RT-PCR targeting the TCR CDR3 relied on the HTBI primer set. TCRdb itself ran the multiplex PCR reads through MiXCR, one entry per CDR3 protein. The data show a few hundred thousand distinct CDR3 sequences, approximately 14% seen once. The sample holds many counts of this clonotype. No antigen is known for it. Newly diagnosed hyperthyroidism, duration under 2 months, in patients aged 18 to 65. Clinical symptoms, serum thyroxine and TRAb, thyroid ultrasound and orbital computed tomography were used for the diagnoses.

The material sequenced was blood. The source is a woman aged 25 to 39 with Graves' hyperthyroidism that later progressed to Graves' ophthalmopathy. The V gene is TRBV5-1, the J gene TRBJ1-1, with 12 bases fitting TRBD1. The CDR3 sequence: CASSYGTGGAVVEAFF. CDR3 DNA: TGCGCCAGCAGCTATGGGACAGGGGGCGCAGTAGTTGAAGCTTTCTTT.